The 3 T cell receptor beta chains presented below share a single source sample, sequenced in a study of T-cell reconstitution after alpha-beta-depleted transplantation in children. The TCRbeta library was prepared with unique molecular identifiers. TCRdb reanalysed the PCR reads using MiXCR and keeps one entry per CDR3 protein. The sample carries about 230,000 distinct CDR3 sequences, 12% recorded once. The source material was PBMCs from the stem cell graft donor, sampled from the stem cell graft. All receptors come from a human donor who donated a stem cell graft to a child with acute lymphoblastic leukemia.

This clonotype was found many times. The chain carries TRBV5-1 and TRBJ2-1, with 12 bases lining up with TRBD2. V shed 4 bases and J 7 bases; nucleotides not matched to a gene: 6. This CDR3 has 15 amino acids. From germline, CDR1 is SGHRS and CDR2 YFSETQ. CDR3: CASSPGLAGKNEQFF. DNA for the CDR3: TGCGCCAGCAGCCCTGGACTAGCGGGGAAAAATGAGCAGTTCTTC.

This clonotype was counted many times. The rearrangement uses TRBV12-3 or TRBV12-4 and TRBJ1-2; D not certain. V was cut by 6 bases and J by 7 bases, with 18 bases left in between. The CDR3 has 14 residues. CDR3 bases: TGTGCCAGCAGCTTACTAGAGGGCAGAGGTGGCTACACCTTC. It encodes CASSLLEGRGGYTF.

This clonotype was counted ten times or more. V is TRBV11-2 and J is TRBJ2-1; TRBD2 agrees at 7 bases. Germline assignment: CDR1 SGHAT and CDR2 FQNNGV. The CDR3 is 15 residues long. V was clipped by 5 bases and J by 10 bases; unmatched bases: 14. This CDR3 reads CASSPWGGVSKEQFF. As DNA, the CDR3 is TGTGCCAGCAGCCCATGGGGGGGGGTATCGAAAGAGCAGTTCTTC.